This TCR beta chain was recovered during a study of CD4+ T cells in melanoma (dated by TCRdb to between 2022 and 2023). With regard to the full study: The study examined neoantigen-specific CD4+ T cells in human melanoma. General conclusions and limits of the study: Neoantigen-specific CD4+ T cells were reported to be correlated with the function of CD8+ T cells, macrophages and B cells. According to the report, neoantigen-specific CD4+ T cells in melanoma displayed diverse differentiation states.

The library was produced with the immunoSEQ multiplex PCR assay. The clones in this table, taken by TCRdb from immuneACCESS, are in-frame only. Not every clone is retained; where verified, under half of the shortfall comes from an unresolved V gene, and the cause of the rest is unknown. In this sample the table shows more than 90,000 clones, about nine tenths of which occur a single time. The ten biggest clones cover around 3.3% of the sample. Comment on this clone: Its cognate antigen has yet to be identified. No quality values exist for individual bases; no much larger clone is one base distant.

The donors were people with melanoma. Here V drops 4 bases and J drops 4 bases, and the junction holds 15 bases not matched to any gene. The CDR3, from cysteine to phenylalanine, totals 17 residues. Here the CDR3 DNA is all that survives: 51 bases in frame from base 1. CDR1 LNHDA and CDR2 SQIVND were looked up in the germline V gene (reference sequence). The sequence is built from TRBV19 and TRBJ2-7; 8 central nucleotides agree with TRBD2. Sequenced input: peripheral blood. This clonotype originated in a human donor with melanoma. The CDR3 loop reads CASSKGPGAGGSYEQYF. The DNA is as follows: TGTGCCAGTAGTAAGGGGCCGGGGGCGGGAGGTTCTTACGAGCAGTACTTC.